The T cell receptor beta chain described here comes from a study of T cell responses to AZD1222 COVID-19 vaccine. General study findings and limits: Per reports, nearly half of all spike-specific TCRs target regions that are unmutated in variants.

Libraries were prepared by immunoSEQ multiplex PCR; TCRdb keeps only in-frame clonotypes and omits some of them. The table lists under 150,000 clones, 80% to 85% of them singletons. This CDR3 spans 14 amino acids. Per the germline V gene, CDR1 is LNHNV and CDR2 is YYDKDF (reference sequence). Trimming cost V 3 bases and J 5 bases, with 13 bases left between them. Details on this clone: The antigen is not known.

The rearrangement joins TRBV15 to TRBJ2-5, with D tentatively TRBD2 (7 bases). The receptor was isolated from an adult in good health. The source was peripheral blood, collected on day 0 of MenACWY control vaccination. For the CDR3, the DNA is TGTGCCACCAGCAGTGGGGGGGCCGGGGAGACCCAGTACTTC. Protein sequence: CATSSGGAGETQYF.